Listed below are T cell receptor beta chains from one sample, sequenced in a study of blood T cell repertoires in COVID-19. Only in-frame clones appear in the TCRdb table, and some are missing; sequencing was by immunoSEQ multiplex PCR. Of approximately 210,000 clones listed, around 86% are singletons. The source material was peripheral blood. Source of these receptors: a young man who had recovered from COVID-19. Each CDR3 is given with its conserved first and last residue. Fields, in order: J gene, V gene, D gene, clone size, CDR3 DNA, CDR3 protein. D genes are given only for firm matches. The listing skips clone size in some rows; elsewhere it reads once, few, many or a size class.

j_call: TRBJ2-1; v_call: TRBV10-1; d_call: TRBD2; clone_size: .; cdr3_nt: TGCGCCAGCAGTGAGGGGAGCGGGGCGGGATCTTTCTACAATGAGCAGTTCTTC; cdr3_aa: CASSEGSGAGSFYNEQFF
j_call: TRBJ1-1; v_call: TRBV12-3/TRBV12-4; d_call: .; clone_size: .; cdr3_nt: TGTGCCAGCAGTAATCAGGCGAACACTGAAGCTTTCTTT; cdr3_aa: CASSNQANTEAFF
j_call: TRBJ2-1; v_call: TRBV19; d_call: TRBD1; clone_size: .; cdr3_nt: TGTGCCAGTAGCCCTGGACAGGGGGCTTACAATGAGCAGTTCTTC; cdr3_aa: CASSPGQGAYNEQFF
j_call: TRBJ1-6; v_call: TRBV9; d_call: TRBD1; clone_size: .; cdr3_nt: TGTGCCAGCAGCGAATCCGGGACAGGTAATTCACCCCTCCACTTT; cdr3_aa: CASSESGTGNSPLHF
j_call: TRBJ2-7; v_call: TRBV20-1; d_call: .; clone_size: once; cdr3_nt: TGCAGTGCGCAACGGGCCTACGAGCAGTACTTC; cdr3_aa: CSAQRAYEQYF
j_call: TRBJ2-2; v_call: TRBV6-4; d_call: TRBD1; clone_size: .; cdr3_nt: TGTGCCAGCAGTGAACTCGGGACAGGCAACACCGGGGAGCTGTTTTTT; cdr3_aa: CASSELGTGNTGELFF
j_call: TRBJ1-3; v_call: TRBV7-2; d_call: TRBD1; clone_size: .; cdr3_nt: TGTGCCAGCACCCCAGGGGGCTCTGGAAACACCATATATTTT; cdr3_aa: CASTPGGSGNTIYF
j_call: TRBJ1-2; v_call: TRBV3-1/TRBV3-2; d_call: .; clone_size: .; cdr3_nt: TGTGCCAGCAGCCAACTCTCTCAAGGGGGAGCCGGCTACACCTTC; cdr3_aa: CASSQLSQGGAGYTF
j_call: TRBJ2-7; v_call: TRBV6-1; d_call: TRBD1; clone_size: .; cdr3_nt: TGTGCCAGCAGTGAAGCGGACAGGGATCCTATCTACGAGCAGTACTTC; cdr3_aa: CASSEADRDPIYEQYF
j_call: TRBJ2-1; v_call: TRBV9; d_call: TRBD1; clone_size: few; cdr3_nt: TGTGCCAGCAGCCGAGGGGGGACAGGGAGCTATGAGCAGTTCTTC; cdr3_aa: CASSRGGTGSYEQFF
j_call: TRBJ2-4; v_call: TRBV9; d_call: .; clone_size: .; cdr3_nt: TGTGCCAGCAGCGTAGGGGGCGAAAACATTCAGTACTTC; cdr3_aa: CASSVGGENIQYF